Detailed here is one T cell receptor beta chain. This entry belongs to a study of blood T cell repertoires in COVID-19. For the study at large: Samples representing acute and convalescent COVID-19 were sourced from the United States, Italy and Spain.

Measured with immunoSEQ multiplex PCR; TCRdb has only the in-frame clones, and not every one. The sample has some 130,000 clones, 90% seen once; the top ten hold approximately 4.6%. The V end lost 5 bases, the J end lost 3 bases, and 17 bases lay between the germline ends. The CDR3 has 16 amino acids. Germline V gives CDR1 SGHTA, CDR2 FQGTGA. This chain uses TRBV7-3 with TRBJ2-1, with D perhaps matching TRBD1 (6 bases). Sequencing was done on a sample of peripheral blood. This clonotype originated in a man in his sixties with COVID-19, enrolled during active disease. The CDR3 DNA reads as TGTGCCAGCAGCCCAGAGGGACACAATCTCTACAATGAGCAGTTCTTC. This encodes CASSPEGHNLYNEQFF.